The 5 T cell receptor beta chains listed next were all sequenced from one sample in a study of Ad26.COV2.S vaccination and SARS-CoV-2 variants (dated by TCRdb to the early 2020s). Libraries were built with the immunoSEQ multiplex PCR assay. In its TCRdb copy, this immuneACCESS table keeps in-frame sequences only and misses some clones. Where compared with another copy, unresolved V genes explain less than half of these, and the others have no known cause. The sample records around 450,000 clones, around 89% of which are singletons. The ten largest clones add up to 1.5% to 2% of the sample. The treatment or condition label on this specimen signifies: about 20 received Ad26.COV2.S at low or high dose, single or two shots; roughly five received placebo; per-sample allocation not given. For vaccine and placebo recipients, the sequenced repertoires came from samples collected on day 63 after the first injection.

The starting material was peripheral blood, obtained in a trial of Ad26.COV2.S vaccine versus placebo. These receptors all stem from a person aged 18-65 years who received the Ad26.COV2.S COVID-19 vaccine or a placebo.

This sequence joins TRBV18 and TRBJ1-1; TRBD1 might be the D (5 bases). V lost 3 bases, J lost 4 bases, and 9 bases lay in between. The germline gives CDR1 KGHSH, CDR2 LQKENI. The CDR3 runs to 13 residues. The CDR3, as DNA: TGTGCCAGCTCACCGGGGGTAAGCACTGAAGCTTTCTTT. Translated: CASSPGVSTEAFF.

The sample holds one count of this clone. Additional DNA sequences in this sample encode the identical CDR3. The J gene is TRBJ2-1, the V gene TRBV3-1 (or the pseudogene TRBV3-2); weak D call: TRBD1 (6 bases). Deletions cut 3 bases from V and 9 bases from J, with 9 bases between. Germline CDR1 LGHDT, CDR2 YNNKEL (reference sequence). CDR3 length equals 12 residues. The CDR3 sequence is CASSQVGGEQFF. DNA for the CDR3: TGTGCCAGCAGCCAGGTAGGGGGTGAGCAGTTCTTC.

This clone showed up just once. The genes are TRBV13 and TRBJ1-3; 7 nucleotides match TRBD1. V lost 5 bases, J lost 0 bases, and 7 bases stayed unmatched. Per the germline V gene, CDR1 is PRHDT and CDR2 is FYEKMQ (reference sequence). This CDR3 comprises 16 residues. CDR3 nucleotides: TGTGCCAGCAGCGCCCGACAGGGCTCCTCTGGAAACACCATATATTTT. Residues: CASSARQGSSGNTIYF.

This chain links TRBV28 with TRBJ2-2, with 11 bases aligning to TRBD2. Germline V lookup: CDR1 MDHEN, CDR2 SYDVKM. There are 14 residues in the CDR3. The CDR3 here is CSCGTSGNTGELFF. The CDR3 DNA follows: TGTTCTTGCGGGACTAGCGGGAACACCGGGGAGCTGTTTTTT.

This CDR3 is CASSEDWGTEAFF. CDR3 DNA: TGTGCCAGCAGTGAAGATTGGGGCACTGAAGCTTTCTTT. The gene calls are TRBV6-4 and TRBJ1-1; D is ambiguous. V was pared by 3 bases and J by 4 bases, with 9 bases between. The CDR3 consists of 13 residues. The germline V gene has CDR1 MRHNA and CDR2 SNTAGT.